These 30 T cell receptor beta chains share one sample of origin, sequenced in a study of blood T cells in healthy people across ages. It was with a sample-barcoded 5' primer and a J-beta primer mix that a second PCR of roughly 7 to 11 cycles was run. TCRdb fed the 5' RACE reads into MiXCR, producing one record per CDR3 protein. The sample has more than 800,000 distinct CDR3 sequences; 40% to 55% are singletons. Input material: blood. All receptors come from a woman aged 60-75 years in good health.

This clonotype has a handful of counts. The gene calls are TRBV3-1 and TRBJ2-5; weak D call: TRBD1 (6 bases). With the DNA end fitting TRBJ2-7 better, the J assignment may be wrong. Germline values: CDR1 LGHDT, CDR2 YNNKEL (reference sequence). The CDR3 extends over 18 amino acids. The CDR3 loop reads CASSQGPTGRGLAHEQYF. The CDR3 DNA sequence: TGTGCCAGCAGCCAAGGCCCCACGGGCAGGGGTCTTGCCCACGAGCAGTACTTC.

This clonotype appeared a few times. The chain combines TRBV27 with TRBJ1-2, with D maybe TRBD1 (5 bases). Trimming removed 3 bases from V and 4 bases from J, with 15 bases in between. The CDR3 sequence is 15 residues long. In germline, CDR1 is MNHEY, CDR2 SMNVEV (reference sequence). The CDR3 DNA is TGTGCCAGCAGTTTGAGGGCCGGGACTCTCTATGGCTACACCTTC. Translating it yields CASSLRAGTLYGYTF.

There are a few counts of this clonotype. The J gene is TRBJ2-1, the V gene TRBV13, with TRBD2 matching 7 bases. The length of the CDR3 is 17 residues. The V gene end was trimmed by 1 base and the J gene end by 2 bases; junction bases not matched to a gene: 8. Germline-derived CDR1 and CDR2 are PRHDT and FYEKMQ (reference sequence). The CDR3, as DNA: TGTGCCAGCAGCTTAGCGGGGGGACTAAGAGCCTACAATGAGCAGTTCTTC. Translating gives CASSLAGGLRAYNEQFF.

This clonotype occurred a few times. The chain has TRBV27 and TRBJ2-1; D remains ambiguous. CDR1 MNHEY and CDR2 SMNVEV come from the germline V gene (reference sequence). The CDR3 length is 12 residues. Here the CDR3 reads CDRAKGGDEQFF. The CDR3, as DNA: TGTGACCGTGCCAAGGGTGGCGATGAGCAGTTCTTC.

This chain joins TRBV6-6 and TRBJ2-3; 14 positions match TRBD2. This CDR3 is 17 amino acids long. Germline V CDR1 and CDR2: MNHNY, SVGAGI (reference sequence). V lost 6 bases to trimming and J lost 4 bases; unmatched junction nucleotides: 9. The CDR3 bases are TGTGCCAGCAGCGAGTTGGGGACTAGCGGGAGCGCAGATACGCAGTATTTT. It translates to CASSELGTSGSADTQYF.

The gene calls are TRBV2 and TRBJ1-2, with D perhaps matching TRBD1 (5 bases). The V end was cut by 4 bases, the J end by 3 bases, with 15 bases between. The length of the CDR3 is 15 residues. The germline V gene has CDR1 SNHLY and CDR2 FYNNEI. CDR3 amino acids: CASSAPGTQDYGYTF. The DNA of the CDR3 is TGTGCCAGCAGTGCTCCCGGGACTCAGGACTATGGCTACACCTTC.

This clonotype came up a few times. The rearrangement uses TRBV9 and TRBJ2-7; D gene unclear. In germline, CDR1 is SGDLS, CDR2 YYNGEE. The V end lost 0 bases, the J end lost 2 bases, and 9 bases lay between the germline ends. The CDR3 has 14 amino acids. The CDR3 bases are TGTGCCAGCAGCGTAGCTGACGGAACCTACGAGCAGTACTTC. Translated, it gives CASSVADGTYEQYF.

This clonotype appeared a few times. CDR3 DNA: TGTGCCAGCAGCAGGGACAGTGGATATGGCTACACCTTC. Translating gives CASSRDSGYGYTF. This chain uses TRBV11-1 with TRBJ1-2; TRBD1 matches at 7 bases. Trimming cost V 5 bases and J 5 bases; bases outside gene matches: 5. CDR1 and CDR2 (germline): SGHAT, FQDESV (reference sequence). This CDR3 region has 13 residues.

The chain couples TRBV6-6 to TRBJ2-7; D is tentatively TRBD1 or TRBD2 (5 bases each). This CDR3 comprises 14 residues. Germline lookup yields CDR1 MNHNY and CDR2 SVGAGI (reference sequence). Between the trimmed V and J ends, which lost 6 bases and 5 bases, there was a span of 17 bases. CDR3 region: CASSPQGTMHEQYF. In DNA form, the CDR3 reads TGTGCCAGCAGCCCCCAAGGGACCATGCACGAGCAGTACTTC.

As regards this clonotype: A much larger clone lies a single base off, so this may be a read error. The chain recombines TRBV12-3 or TRBV12-4 with TRBJ1-1; D unresolved. The CDR3 loop spans 13 amino acids. DNA for the CDR3: TGTACCAGCAACTCAAGGTGGGAAACTGAAGCTTTCTTT. It translates to CTSNSRWETEAFF.

This clonotype was observed a handful of times. The chain combines TRBV2 with TRBJ2-3; the D gene is possibly TRBD2 (5 bases). The V gene lost 4 bases and the J gene lost 2 bases, with 10 bases spanning the gap. Germline-derived CDR1 and CDR2 are SNHLY and FYNNEI. The CDR3 has 14 amino acids. The CDR3 sequence is CASSGEGPTDTQYF. In nucleotides, the CDR3 is TGTGCCAGCAGTGGTGAGGGCCCCACAGATACGCAGTATTTT. The entire variable domain, with the rest obtained from reference TRBV2 and TRBJ2-3, is as follows: EPEVTQTPSHQVTQMGQEVILRCVPISNHLYFYWYRQILGQKVEFLVSFYNNEISEKSEIFDDQFSVERPDGSNFTLKIRSTKLEDSAMYFCASSGEGPTDTQYFGPGTRLTVL.

The chain joins TRBV5-1 to TRBJ1-1; 8 nucleotides align to TRBD1. CDR3 length equals 13 residues. Trimming took 4 bases from V and 7 from J; bases not matched to a gene: 6. In germline, CDR1 is SGHRS, CDR2 YFSETQ. CDR3 DNA: TGCGCCAGCAGCGTGACAGGGGATAATGAAGCTTTCTTT. Protein product: CASSVTGDNEAFF. Filled out from reference TRBV5-1 and TRBJ1-1, the complete variable domain reads KAGVTQTPRYLIKTRGQQVTLSCSPISGHRSVSWYQQTPGQGLQFLFEYFSETQRNKGNFPGRFSGRQFSNSRSEMNVSTLELGDSALYLCASSVTGDNEAFFGQGTRLTVV.

The chain employs TRBV10-3 and TRBJ2-7; D is perhaps TRBD1 (5 bases). The CDR3 runs to 17 residues. With 2 bases removed from V and 1 base from J, the gap between germline ends came to 18 bases. Germline CDR1 reads ENHRY; CDR2 reads SYGVKD. The CDR3 protein is CAISEGIRVEGSYEQYF. The CDR3, as DNA: TGTGCCATCAGTGAGGGGATCAGGGTCGAAGGATCCTACGAGCAGTACTTC.

Of note for this clonotype: A read error is possible here, since a much larger clone lies one base away. The chain employs TRBV12-3 or TRBV12-4 and TRBJ2-3, with D unclear. The CDR3 spans 11 residues. The V end was cut by 3 bases, the J end by 7 bases, with 5 bases between. For the CDR3, the DNA is TGTGCCAGCAGTTTTGGACATACGCAGTATTTT. Its translation is CASSFGHTQYF.

Details on this clonotype: A much more abundant neighbour one base away suggests this may be a read error. This sequence joins TRBV27 and TRBJ2-5; D unclear. The DNA matches TRBJ2-7 better at its end, which makes the J call doubtful. The CDR3 sequence is 14 residues long. Germline V gives CDR1 MNHEY, CDR2 SMNVEV (reference sequence). CDR3 coding DNA: TGTGCCAGCAGTTTAGGACGGGTAGGGTACGAGCAGTACTTC. As protein: CASSLGRVGYEQYF.

The V call is TRBV12-3 or TRBV12-4, the J call TRBJ2-1, with D unclear. CDR3 length: 12 residues. The V gene lost 7 bases and the J gene lost 8 bases, with 12 bases spanning the gap. The CDR3 region has the DNA TGTGCCAGCACCAACCCCGGTCATGAGCAGTTCTTC. Protein: CASTNPGHEQFF.

The chain links TRBV13 to TRBJ2-7; 11 bases match TRBD2. CDR1 is PRHDT and CDR2 is FYEKMQ in the germline V gene (reference sequence). The CDR3 extends over 13 amino acids. After removal of 7 bases from V and 6 bases from J, the junction contained 5 bases not matched to a gene. The CDR3 DNA is TGTGCCAGCACCCTCCTAGCGGGAGGCGAGCAGTACTTC. Protein product: CASTLLAGGEQYF.

Only a few counts were recorded for this clonotype. The V and J genes are TRBV12-3 or TRBV12-4 and TRBJ2-1, with 7 bases fitting TRBD1. V shed 2 bases and J 6 bases; nucleotides not matched to a gene: 7. The CDR3 extends over 15 amino acids. The CDR3 region has the DNA TGTGCCAGCAGTTTATCCCAGACAGGGAGCAATGAGCAGTTCTTC. Protein product: CASSLSQTGSNEQFF.

For this clonotype: Possible read error: a much larger clone is one base away. This rearrangement joins TRBV5-6 to TRBJ2-1; a weak D match, TRBD2 (5 bases). TRBJ2-7 matches the DNA end more closely, so the J call is doubtful. The CDR3 loop spans 12 amino acids. The germline V gene encodes CDR1 SGHDT and CDR2 YYEEEE. The CDR3 nucleotides read TGTGCCAGCAGCTTAGACTACAATGAGCAGTACTTC. Protein sequence: CASSLDYNEQYF.

This chain uses TRBV7-3 with TRBJ2-1; TRBD2 agrees at 14 bases. CDR3 length: 14 residues. Germline assignment: CDR1 SGHTA and CDR2 FQGTGA. Germline trimming cut 5 bases from V and 9 bases from J; bases unmatched to any gene: 3. The CDR3 DNA reads as TGTGCCAGCAGCCACGGACTAGCGGGGGGTGAGCAGTTCTTC. This sequence encodes CASSHGLAGGEQFF.

This clonotype was found many times. The chain joins TRBV20-1 to TRBJ1-5, with D perhaps TRBD1 (5 bases). The V end lost 5 bases, the J end lost 0 bases, and 11 bases lay between the germline ends. Germline CDR1 and CDR2: DFQATT and SNEGSKA (reference sequence). The CDR3 is 14 residues long. The CDR3 bases are TGCAGTGCTCCCGGACATAATAGCAATCAGCCCCAGCATTTT. Protein sequence: CSAPGHNSNQPQHF.

CDR3 amino acids: CASRGQGASYTEAFF. The CDR3 coding sequence is TGTGCCAGCCGGGGACAGGGGGCCTCTTACACTGAAGCTTTCTTT. The J gene is TRBJ1-1, the V gene TRBV7-9; 12 positions match TRBD1. Germline V CDR1 and CDR2: SEHNR, FQNEAQ (reference sequence). J was trimmed by 3 bases and V by 8 bases; bases with no gene match: 7. The CDR3 contains 15 residues.

The rearrangement uses TRBV30 and TRBJ2-7; D possibly corresponds to TRBD1 (6 bases). CDR3 length equals 14 residues. V lost 2 bases, J lost 2 bases, and 13 bases lay in between. Germline CDR1 is GTSNPN and CDR2 is SVGIG (reference sequence). The CDR3 loop reads CAWSHPGDTYEQYF. In DNA form, the CDR3 reads TGTGCCTGGAGTCACCCAGGGGATACCTACGAGCAGTACTTC. The full variable domain, with the rest looked up from reference TRBV30 and TRBJ2-7, is SQTIHQWPATLVQPVGSPLSLECTVEGTSNPNLYWYRQAAGRGLQLLFYSVGIGQISSEVPQNLSASRPQDRQFILSSKKLLLSDSGFYLCAWSHPGDTYEQYFGPGTRLTVT.

V gene TRBV20-1 combines with J gene TRBJ2-3; D is unresolved. The germline gives CDR1 DFQATT, CDR2 SNEGSKA (reference sequence). The CDR3 consists of 14 residues. With 4 bases removed from V and 4 bases from J, the gap between germline ends came to 15 bases. In DNA form, the CDR3 reads TGCAGTGCTAATAGACCCGATACCCCAGATACGCAGTATTTT. Encoded protein: CSANRPDTPDTQYF.

This clonotype has more than one count but fewer than ten. The rearrangement links TRBV11-2 to TRBJ2-5; 11 positions agree with TRBD1. The CDR3 consists of 15 residues. CDR1 and CDR2 from the germline V gene are SGHAT and FQNNGV. The V gene end was trimmed by 5 bases and the J gene end by 3 bases; junction bases not matched to a gene: 5. Here the CDR3 DNA reads TGTGCCAGCAGCAACGGACAGGGGGCGGAAGAGACCCAGTACTTC. It encodes CASSNGQGAEETQYF.

This chain joins TRBV5-1 and TRBJ2-7; 8 bases map to TRBD2. The CDR3 sequence is 16 residues long. Germline CDR1 is SGHRS and CDR2 is YFSETQ. V dropped 0 bases and J dropped 4; count of bases not matched to a gene: 9. Written as DNA, the CDR3 is TGCGCCAGCAGCTTGGCCGTCAGCGGGAGCTTATACGAGCAGTACTTC. Its protein is CASSLAVSGSLYEQYF. Looking up the rest from reference TRBV5-1 and TRBJ2-7 gives the full variable domain: KAGVTQTPRYLIKTRGQQVTLSCSPISGHRSVSWYQQTPGQGLQFLFEYFSETQRNKGNFPGRFSGRQFSNSRSEMNVSTLELGDSALYLCASSLAVSGSLYEQYFGPGTRLTVT.

The rearrangement uses TRBV27 and TRBJ1-6; 8 bases map to TRBD1. The CDR3 length is 14 residues. Per the germline V gene, CDR1 is MNHEY and CDR2 is SMNVEV (reference sequence). The trim removed 6 bases at V and 10 bases at J, leaving 8 bases unmatched. The CDR3 bases are TGTGCCAGCAGCCTCGGGACAGGAGTCTCACCCCTCCACTTT. Translated, it gives CASSLGTGVSPLHF.

The gene calls are TRBV27 and TRBJ1-5; D is undetermined. Trimming took 1 base from V and 1 from J, leaving 14 bases between them. Per germline, CDR1 MNHEY and CDR2 SMNVEV (reference sequence). The CDR3 is 17 residues long. As DNA, the CDR3 is TGTGCCAGCAGTTTATATGCCGTGGGCGCAAGCAATCAGCCCCAGCATTTT. It is translated as CASSLYAVGASNQPQHF.

This clonotype was seen ten or more times. This chain connects TRBV9 to TRBJ2-3; D remains ambiguous. Germline CDR1 reads SGDLS; CDR2 reads YYNGEE. The CDR3 is 15 amino acids. Trimming pared 0 bases from V and 0 bases from J, leaving 8 bases between. CDR3 DNA: TGTGCCAGCAGCGTAGGAGGAGCTAGCACAGATACGCAGTATTTT. Translation: CASSVGGASTDTQYF.

This clonotype has a handful of counts. The chain employs TRBV11-2 and TRBJ2-7; D could derive from TRBD1 or TRBD2 (5 bases each). The germline V gene has CDR1 SGHAT and CDR2 FQNNGV. The V end lost 5 bases, the J end lost 2 bases, and 13 bases lay between the germline ends. There are 14 residues in the CDR3. CDR3 in DNA: TGTGCCAGCAGCCCCTCCGGGGCCACCTACGAGCAGTACTTC. Its protein is CASSPSGATYEQYF.